Each of the 20 T cell receptor beta chains below was sequenced from the same sample in a study of beta chain features in type 1 diabetes. Expressed TCRB transcripts were sequenced, since all the RNA that had been isolated was reverse transcribed. The protocol was immunoSEQ multiplex PCR, while the TCRdb copy is restricted to in-frame clones and leaves out a portion. The data hold 430,000 or so clones, with 11% observed a single time. What was sequenced was naive CD4+ T cells from blood. The receptors come from a woman aged 18-30 years in good health.

This chain connects TRBV28 to TRBJ1-6, with D hard to call. This CDR3 contains 15 residues. Trimming removed 0 bases at V and 10 bases at J, with 13 bases between. Germline-derived CDR1 and CDR2 are MDHEN and SYDVKM. CDR3 bases: TGTGCCAGCAGTTTATGGAAGTCCAGATCCTCACCCCTCCACTTT. Protein: CASSLWKSRSSPLHF. Together with reference TRBV28 and TRBJ1-6, the CDR3 gives the full variable domain: DVKVTQSSRYLVKRTGEKVFLECVQDMDHENMFWYRQDPGLGLRLIYFSYDVKMKEKGDIPEGYSVSREKKERFSLILESASTNQTSMYLCASSLWKSRSSPLHFGNGTRLTVT.

This clone turned up a few times. This chain links TRBV7-3 with TRBJ2-1, with no clear D. V dropped 3 bases and J dropped 7 bases, with 10 bases sitting between them. The CDR3 loop spans 13 amino acids. Per germline, CDR1 SGHTA and CDR2 FQGTGA. CDR3 bases: TGTGCCAGCAGCTTTAGTCCCGGGAATGAGCAGTTCTTC. Encoded protein: CASSFSPGNEQFF.

This clone has more than one count but fewer than ten. The chain couples TRBV4-2 to TRBJ2-3, with 8 nucleotides matching TRBD1. This CDR3 region has 18 residues. The germline V gene encodes CDR1 LGHNA and CDR2 YNFKEQ. V trimming: 0 bases; J trimming: 2 bases; junction bases outside the gene matches: 10. CDR3 nucleotides: TGTGCCAGCAGCCAAGACACCGCGACAGGGGAGGTCACAGATACGCAGTATTTT. Protein sequence: CASSQDTATGEVTDTQYF.

The chain couples TRBV7-9 to TRBJ2-7, with no clear D. From germline, CDR1 is SEHNR and CDR2 FQNEAQ (reference sequence). Trimming left V 5 bases short and J 0 bases short, with 5 bases between. The CDR3 length is 12 residues. The CDR3 coding sequence is TGTGCCAGCAGCGTGAACTCCTACGAGCAGTACTTC. Residues: CASSVNSYEQYF.

The chain couples TRBV27 to TRBJ1-6; TRBD1 is a possible D gene (5 bases). The V gene's germline CDR1 is MNHEY and CDR2 SMNVEV (reference sequence). This CDR3 spans 12 amino acids. The V end lost 3 bases, the J end lost 10 bases, and 7 bases lay between the germline ends. The CDR3 nucleotides read TGTGCCAGCAGTTTTACAGGATCACCCCTCCACTTT. Translating gives CASSFTGSPLHF.

This clone was seen repeatedly, ten times or more. Other DNA sequences within the sample encode an identical CDR3. The V call is TRBV5-1, the J call TRBJ2-3; D is unresolved. Trimming stripped 1 base from V and 5 bases from J, with 2 bases between. The CDR3 runs 11 residues. In germline, CDR1 is SGHRS, CDR2 YFSETQ. The CDR3 sequence is CASSLKDTQYF. CDR3 nucleotides: TGCGCCAGCAGCTTGAAAGATACGCAGTATTTT.

The chain couples TRBV25-1 to TRBJ1-1, with a tentative D call TRBD1 (6 bases). Germline V CDR1 and CDR2: MGHDK, SYGVNS. The CDR3 is 14 amino acids. The ends were cut back, 0 bases at V and 4 bases at J, with 9 bases in the middle. The CDR3 is CASSEYKGVTEAFF. Here the CDR3 DNA reads TGTGCCAGCAGTGAATATAAGGGGGTCACTGAAGCTTTCTTT.

This clone was found a few times. This chain connects TRBV7-9 to TRBJ2-7, with 7 bases lining up with TRBD2. Per germline, CDR1 SEHNR and CDR2 FQNEAQ (reference sequence). This CDR3 comprises 14 residues. The J segment lost 1 base and the V segment lost 0 bases, leaving 0 bases of the junction unmatched. For the CDR3, the DNA is TGTGCCAGCAGCTTAGCAGCGGGATCCTACGAGCAGTACTTC. It yields the protein CASSLAAGSYEQYF.

V is TRBV6-5 and J is TRBJ2-6, with D hard to call. Trimming removed 0 bases from V and 0 bases from J, with 6 bases in between. The CDR3 sequence is 16 residues long. The germline V gene has CDR1 MNHEY and CDR2 SVGAGI. Written as DNA, the CDR3 is TGTGCCAGCAGTTACTCGTTAAGCTCTGGGGCCAACGTCCTGACTTTC. Protein sequence: CASSYSLSSGANVLTF.

Only a few counts were recorded for this clone. The V call is TRBV30, the J call TRBJ1-2; 7 bases are a match to TRBD1. The germline V gene encodes CDR1 GTSNPN and CDR2 SVGIG (reference sequence). The CDR3 totals 12 residues. Unmatched junction bases numbered 8, after V lost 5 bases and J lost 8 bases. The CDR3, as DNA: TGTGCCTGGGCCAGGGGGAGTGAAGGCTACACCTTC. The encoded protein is CAWARGSEGYTF.

The sample holds a few counts of this clone. The chain couples TRBV27 to TRBJ2-7; 8 positions agree with TRBD2. CDR1 is MNHEY, CDR2 SMNVEV, per germline (reference sequence). Trimming removed 5 bases from V and 3 bases from J; junction bases left unmatched: 3. The length of the CDR3 is 13 residues. The CDR3 DNA follows: TGTGCCAGCAGTCCCCGGGGGGGCTACGAGCAGTACTTC. This translates into CASSPRGGYEQYF.

The genes are TRBV9 and TRBJ2-1; D not certain. The CDR3 loop spans 13 amino acids. The germline V gene encodes CDR1 SGDLS and CDR2 YYNGEE. V shed 0 bases and J shed 5 bases, with 6 bases lying between them. DNA of the CDR3: TGTGCCAGCAGCGTAGCCAGACACAATGAGCAGTTCTTC. Protein product: CASSVARHNEQFF. Full variable domain (rest looked up from reference TRBV9 and TRBJ2-1): DSGVTQTPKHLITATGQRVTLRCSPRSGDLSVYWYQQSLDQGLQFLIQYYNGEERAKGNILERFSAQQFPDLHSELNLSSLELGDSALYFCASSVARHNEQFFGPGTRLTVL.

The V call is TRBV7-2, the J call TRBJ2-2, with D perhaps matching TRBD1 or TRBD2 (5 bases each). The CDR3 has 16 amino acids. V lost 2 bases to trimming and J lost 2 bases, with 12 bases between them. Germline loops: CDR1 SGHTA, CDR2 FQGNSA. The CDR3 protein is CASSLRSGPNTGELFF. In DNA, the CDR3 is TGTGCCAGCAGCTTAAGGTCGGGACCTAACACCGGGGAGCTGTTTTTT.

The V gene is TRBV5-6, the J gene TRBJ2-2; TRBD1 aligns across 9 bases. With 5 bases clipped from V and 7 bases from J, the junction kept 12 bases outside the gene matches. Germline V CDR1 and CDR2: SGHDT, YYEEEE. CDR3 size: 16 residues. The CDR3 DNA reads as TGTGCCAGCAGACCAAGTTTGGGACAGGGTGACGGGGAGCTGTTTTTT. Its translation: CASRPSLGQGDGELFF.

The chain carries TRBV5-6 and TRBJ2-1; D perhaps matches TRBD1 (5 bases). V gave up 7 bases and J gave up 8 bases, with 16 bases separating them. The CDR3 covers 13 residues. Germline values: CDR1 SGHDT, CDR2 YYEEEE. The CDR3 nucleotides read TGTGCCAGCCGCGCAGGGCTTCGCGATGAGCAGTTCTTC. It translates to CASRAGLRDEQFF.

This clone has more than one count but fewer than ten. This rearrangement joins TRBV7-2 to TRBJ1-2; perhaps TRBD1 as D (5 bases). The CDR3 contains 15 residues. V was pared by 4 bases and J by 3 bases, with 15 bases between. Germline assignment: CDR1 SGHTA and CDR2 FQGNSA. CDR3 nucleotides: TGTGCCAGCAGCTCCCTCGGGTTGGGACACTATGGCTACACCTTC. It translates to CASSSLGLGHYGYTF.

CDR3 sequence reads: CASSLAEGDRQHEQFF. DNA of the CDR3: TGCGCCAGCAGCTTGGCGGAAGGGGATAGGCAGCATGAGCAGTTCTTC. The chain joins TRBV5-1 to TRBJ2-1, with D perhaps matching TRBD1 (5 bases). Germline V gene lookup returns CDR1 SGHRS and CDR2 YFSETQ. The CDR3 loop spans 16 amino acids. The ends were cut back, 0 bases at V and 8 bases at J, with 18 bases in the middle.

The chain uses TRBV5-1 and TRBJ2-5; D is undetermined. Trimming cost V 0 bases and J 1 base, with 10 bases left between them. The CDR3 loop spans 15 amino acids. Germline V CDR1 and CDR2: SGHRS, YFSETQ. CDR3 region: CASSLGPSPQETQYF. CDR3 nucleotides: TGCGCCAGCAGCTTGGGACCCAGCCCCCAAGAGACCCAGTACTTC.

The rearrangement uses TRBV2 and TRBJ1-4; no clear D gene. Germline CDR1 is SNHLY and CDR2 is FYNNEI. Between the trimmed V and J ends, which lost 6 bases and 4 bases, there was a span of 9 bases. There are 13 residues in the CDR3. This chain's CDR3 is CASRPDLNEKLFF. The CDR3 DNA sequence: TGTGCCAGCAGACCAGACCTTAATGAAAAACTGTTTTTT.

The genes are TRBV2 and TRBJ1-5; no reliable D call. The CDR3 is 14 amino acids. Germline values: CDR1 SNHLY, CDR2 FYNNEI. The ends were cut back, 6 bases at V and 0 bases at J, with 9 bases in the middle. CDR3 sequence: CASSYAHSNQPQHF. The CDR3 DNA reads TGTGCCAGCAGCTACGCTCATAGCAATCAGCCCCAGCATTTT.